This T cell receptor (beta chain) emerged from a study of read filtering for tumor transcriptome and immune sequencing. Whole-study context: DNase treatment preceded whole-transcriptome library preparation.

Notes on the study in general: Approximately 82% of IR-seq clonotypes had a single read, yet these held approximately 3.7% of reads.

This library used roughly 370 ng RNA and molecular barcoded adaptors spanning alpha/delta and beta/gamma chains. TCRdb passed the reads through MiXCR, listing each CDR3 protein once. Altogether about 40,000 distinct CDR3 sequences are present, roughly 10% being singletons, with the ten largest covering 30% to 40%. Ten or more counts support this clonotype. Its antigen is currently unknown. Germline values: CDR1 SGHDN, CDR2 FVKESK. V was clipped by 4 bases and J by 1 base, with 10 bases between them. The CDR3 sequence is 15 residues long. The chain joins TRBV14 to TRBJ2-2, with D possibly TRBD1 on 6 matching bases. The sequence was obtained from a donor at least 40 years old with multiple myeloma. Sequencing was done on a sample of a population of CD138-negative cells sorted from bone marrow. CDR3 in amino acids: CASSPRRGNTGELFF. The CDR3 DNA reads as TGTGCCAGCAGCCCCCGCAGGGGGAACACCGGGGAGCTGTTTTTT. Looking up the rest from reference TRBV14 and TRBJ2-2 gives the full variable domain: EAGVTQFPSHSVIEKGQTVTLRCDPISGHDNLYWYRRVMGKEIKFLLHFVKESKQDESGMPNNRFLAERTGGTYSTLKVQPAELEDSGVYFCASSPRRGNTGELFFGEGSRLTVL.